This TCR beta chain was recovered during a study of response to subunit inactivated influenza vaccine (dated 2018 in TCRdb). Concerning the study at large: The study used deep quantitative T cell receptor repertoire profiling to track responses to a trivalent subunit inactivated influenza vaccine.

Results the study describes overall, beyond this receptor: The authors suggested that each seasonal influenza vaccination may recruit only a limited number of new T cells.

This clonotype was detected a few times. The antigen this receptor binds is unknown. No much larger clone exists at a distance of one base, and base qualities are not known. The library was prepared using RT-PCR. Instrument on record: Illumina HiSeq 2500. TCRdb redid the processing of the public reads, applying fastp at Q25 and MiXCR, and retained in-frame beta chains. A single entry per CDR3 protein holds the most common genes and DNA from its merged rows. In this sample the table shows 450,000 to 600,000 distinct CDR3 sequences, around 8% of which occur a single time. Of the sample, 10% to 15% falls within the top ten clones. This sequence was found in a man between 45 and 75 years old who received an inactivated influenza vaccine. Donor details come from another sample of the same person, matched by shared clones. Here the sequenced sample was PBMCs from blood, taken 23 to 25 months after vaccination.

The CDR3 has the sequence CASRPRLAGEGEQYF. The nucleotide sequence is given as TGTGCCAGCAGACCCCGACTAGCGGGAGAGGGTGAGCAGTACTTC. The rearrangement joined TRBV2 to TRBJ2-7; 12 central nucleotides agree with TRBD2. CDR1 is given as SNHLY and CDR2 as FYNNEI, both from the germline V gene. The CDR3 numbers 15 residues from cysteine through phenylalanine. Only the CDR3 region is kept as DNA, spanning 45 bases read in frame from base 1. The V end gives up 6 bases and the J end 7 bases, leaving 10 bases in the junction not matched to a gene.